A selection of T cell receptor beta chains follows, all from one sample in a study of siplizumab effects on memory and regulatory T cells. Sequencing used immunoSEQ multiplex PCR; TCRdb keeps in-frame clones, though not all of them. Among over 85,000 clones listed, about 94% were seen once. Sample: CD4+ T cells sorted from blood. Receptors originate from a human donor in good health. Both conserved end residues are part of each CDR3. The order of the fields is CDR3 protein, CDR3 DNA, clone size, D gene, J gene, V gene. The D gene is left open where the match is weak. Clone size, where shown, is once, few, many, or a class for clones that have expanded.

CDR3 protein: CASSQGRTLEAFF
CDR3 DNA: TGTGCCAGCAGCCAAGGCAGAACCCTTGAAGCTTTCTTT
clone size: once
D gene: -
J gene: TRBJ1-1
V gene: TRBV14

CDR3 protein: CRVVGWGVTQYF
CDR3 DNA: TGCAGGGTCGTTGGATGGGGCGTTACGCAGTATTTT
clone size: -
D gene: -
J gene: TRBJ2-3
V gene: TRBV29-1

CDR3 protein: CASSGGQGRTGELFF
CDR3 DNA: TGCGCCAGCAGCGGGGGACAGGGGAGAACCGGGGAGCTGTTTTTT
clone size: -
D gene: TRBD1
J gene: TRBJ2-2
V gene: TRBV5-1

CDR3 protein: CASRRPGGSYNEQFF
CDR3 DNA: TGTGCCAGCAGGCGGCCTGGAGGATCCTACAATGAGCAGTTCTTC
clone size: once
D gene: -
J gene: TRBJ2-1
V gene: TRBV6-1

CDR3 protein: CATSRDVSSYNEQFF
CDR3 DNA: TGTGCCACCAGCAGAGATGTCAGCTCCTACAATGAGCAGTTCTTC
clone size: -
D gene: -
J gene: TRBJ2-1
V gene: TRBV15

CDR3 protein: CASNWVQGNEQFF
CDR3 DNA: TGTGCCAGCAATTGGGTTCAGGGAAATGAGCAGTTCTTC
clone size: -
D gene: -
J gene: TRBJ2-1
V gene: TRBV2

CDR3 protein: CASMISKQDQETQYF
CDR3 DNA: TGTGCCAGCATGATTTCAAAACAGGACCAAGAGACCCAGTACTTC
clone size: once
D gene: -
J gene: TRBJ2-5
V gene: TRBV6-6

CDR3 protein: CASSVRGTLNTEAFF
CDR3 DNA: TGTGCCAGCAGCGTCAGGGGGACCCTGAACACTGAAGCTTTCTTT
clone size: -
D gene: TRBD1
J gene: TRBJ1-1
V gene: TRBV5-8

CDR3 protein: CSVEDQGPKFF
CDR3 DNA: TGCAGCGTTGAAGATCAGGGACCTAAGTTCTTC
clone size: -
D gene: -
J gene: TRBJ2-1
V gene: TRBV29-1

CDR3 protein: CASSPKAGSRFGETQYF
CDR3 DNA: TGTGCCAGCAGCCCCAAAGCAGGGAGTAGGTTCGGGGAGACCCAGTACTTC
clone size: once
D gene: -
J gene: TRBJ2-5
V gene: TRBV7-8

CDR3 protein: CASVTPGVTEAFF
CDR3 DNA: TGTGCCAGCGTAACCCCAGGGGTTACTGAAGCTTTCTTT
clone size: -
D gene: -
J gene: TRBJ1-1
V gene: TRBV19

CDR3 protein: CASSPWVSTSEQYF
CDR3 DNA: TGTGCCAGCAGCCCTTGGGTCTCGACGTCCGAGCAGTACTTC
clone size: -
D gene: -
J gene: TRBJ2-7
V gene: TRBV6-5

CDR3 protein: CATSGLRSNQPQHF
CDR3 DNA: TGTGCCACCAGCGGCTTACGTAGCAATCAGCCCCAGCATTTT
clone size: -
D gene: -
J gene: TRBJ1-5
V gene: TRBV15

CDR3 protein: CASSYLTSRLDSPLHF
CDR3 DNA: TGTGCCAGCAGTTACCTGACGAGCAGGTTGGACTCACCCCTCCACTTT
clone size: -
D gene: -
J gene: TRBJ1-6
V gene: TRBV6-5

CDR3 protein: CASSPTGSENQPQHF
CDR3 DNA: TGTGCCAGCTCACCGACAGGGTCGGAAAATCAGCCCCAGCATTTT
clone size: -
D gene: TRBD1
J gene: TRBJ1-5
V gene: TRBV18

CDR3 protein: CASSGGESPGGAGNQPQHF
CDR3 DNA: TGCGCCAGCAGTGGAGGAGAATCGCCAGGGGGCGCGGGCAATCAGCCCCAGCATTTT
clone size: once
D gene: TRBD1
J gene: TRBJ1-5
V gene: TRBV10-1

CDR3 protein: CASSQQDHNEQFF
CDR3 DNA: TGTGCCAGCAGCCAACAGGACCACAATGAGCAGTTCTTC
clone size: -
D gene: -
J gene: TRBJ2-1
V gene: TRBV14

CDR3 protein: CASSLRVRETQYF
CDR3 DNA: TGTGCCAGCAGCTTAAGGGTTCGGGAGACCCAGTACTTC
clone size: few
D gene: -
J gene: TRBJ2-5
V gene: TRBV11-2

CDR3 protein: CASSGGTSGNTGELFF
CDR3 DNA: TGTGCCAGCAGTGGAGGGACTAGCGGGAACACCGGGGAGCTGTTTTTT
clone size: -
D gene: TRBD2
J gene: TRBJ2-2
V gene: TRBV6-1

CDR3 protein: CATSTSGTHTDTQYF
CDR3 DNA: TGTGCCACCAGCACATCGGGGACCCACACAGATACGCAGTATTTT
clone size: -
D gene: -
J gene: TRBJ2-3
V gene: TRBV15

CDR3 protein: CASSTWKADTQYF
CDR3 DNA: TGTGCCAGCTCAACCTGGAAAGCGGATACGCAGTATTTT
clone size: -
D gene: -
J gene: TRBJ2-3
V gene: TRBV18

CDR3 protein: CASSPGSGYTF
CDR3 DNA: TGTGCCAGCTCACCCGGATCTGGCTACACCTTC
clone size: -
D gene: -
J gene: TRBJ1-2
V gene: TRBV18

CDR3 protein: CASSLVGQQTQYF
CDR3 DNA: TGTGCCAGCAGTTTAGTAGGGCAGCAGACCCAGTACTTC
clone size: -
D gene: -
J gene: TRBJ2-5
V gene: TRBV27

CDR3 protein: CAWSVRVSPESPLHF
CDR3 DNA: TGTGCCTGGAGTGTACGGGTGTCCCCTGAATCACCCCTCCACTTT
clone size: -
D gene: -
J gene: TRBJ1-6
V gene: TRBV30

CDR3 protein: CASRPYAGASGANVLTF
CDR3 DNA: TGCGCCAGCCGCCCATATGCAGGAGCTTCTGGGGCCAACGTCCTGACTTTC
clone size: few
D gene: -
J gene: TRBJ2-6
V gene: TRBV4-1

CDR3 protein: CASSLSGNQPQHF
CDR3 DNA: TGCGCCAGCAGCTTGTCAGGGAATCAGCCCCAGCATTTT
clone size: once
D gene: -
J gene: TRBJ1-5
V gene: TRBV5-1

CDR3 protein: CASSHGRSQPQHF
CDR3 DNA: TGTGCCAGTAGTCACGGGAGATCTCAGCCCCAGCATTTT
clone size: -
D gene: -
J gene: TRBJ1-5
V gene: TRBV19

CDR3 protein: CASSLEPGVGDTQYF
CDR3 DNA: TGCGCCAGCAGCTTGGAACCGGGGGTGGGAGATACGCAGTATTTT
clone size: -
D gene: -
J gene: TRBJ2-3
V gene: TRBV5-1

CDR3 protein: CASSRGQGAMLETQYF
CDR3 DNA: TGTGCCAGCAGCCGCGGACAGGGGGCGATGTTGGAGACCCAGTACTTC
clone size: once
D gene: TRBD1
J gene: TRBJ2-5
V gene: TRBV5-8

CDR3 protein: CAWSPGHSGNTIYF
CDR3 DNA: TGTGCCTGGTCGCCAGGCCACTCTGGAAACACCATATATTTT
clone size: -
D gene: -
J gene: TRBJ1-3
V gene: TRBV30

CDR3 protein: CASSPGAGGYTF
CDR3 DNA: TGTGCCAGTAGTCCGGGGGCAGGGGGCTACACCTTC
clone size: -
D gene: -
J gene: TRBJ1-2
V gene: TRBV19

CDR3 protein: CASSPHVDSEAFF
CDR3 DNA: TGTGCCAGCAGCCCCCACGTGGACAGCGAAGCTTTCTTT
clone size: -
D gene: -
J gene: TRBJ1-1
V gene: TRBV7-3

CDR3 protein: CASSMRTGQGQPQHF
CDR3 DNA: TGTGCCAGTAGTATGAGGACAGGACAAGGTCAGCCCCAGCATTTT
clone size: few
D gene: TRBD1
J gene: TRBJ1-5
V gene: TRBV19

CDR3 protein: CSARDIPEQYF
CDR3 DNA: TGCAGTGCTAGGGACATACCCGAGCAGTACTTC
clone size: -
D gene: -
J gene: TRBJ2-7
V gene: TRBV20-1

CDR3 protein: CASSRQGQGGTDTQYF
CDR3 DNA: TGTGCCAGCAGCCGCCAAGGACAGGGTGGCACAGATACGCAGTATTTT
clone size: -
D gene: TRBD1
J gene: TRBJ2-3
V gene: TRBV4-2

CDR3 protein: CASSSRQGQETQYF
CDR3 DNA: TGTGCCAGCAGTTCCCGACAGGGGCAAGAGACCCAGTACTTC
clone size: -
D gene: TRBD1
J gene: TRBJ2-5
V gene: TRBV6-6

CDR3 protein: CASSRGPGNTIYF
CDR3 DNA: TGTGCCAGCAGCAGGGGGCCTGGAAACACCATATATTTT
clone size: -
D gene: TRBD1
J gene: TRBJ1-3
V gene: TRBV9

CDR3 protein: CASSSLRGPRGNTIYF
CDR3 DNA: TGCGCCAGCAGCTCTCTCAGGGGGCCTAGAGGAAACACCATATATTTT
clone size: -
D gene: TRBD1
J gene: TRBJ1-3
V gene: TRBV5-1

CDR3 protein: CASSWGDTNNEQFF
CDR3 DNA: TGTGCCAGCAGTTGGGGGGACACAAACAATGAGCAGTTCTTC
clone size: -
D gene: -
J gene: TRBJ2-1
V gene: TRBV6-6

CDR3 protein: CASRLARHNEQFF
CDR3 DNA: TGTGCCAGCAGACTAGCGAGGCACAATGAGCAGTTCTTC
clone size: -
D gene: TRBD2
J gene: TRBJ2-1
V gene: TRBV6-5

CDR3 protein: CASSRDGFMFPLHF
CDR3 DNA: TGTGCCAGCAGTCGGGACGGATTCATGTTCCCCCTCCACTTT
clone size: -
D gene: -
J gene: TRBJ1-6
V gene: TRBV28

CDR3 protein: CAWSVGQVFNTIYF
CDR3 DNA: TGTGCCTGGAGTGTAGGGCAGGTCTTCAACACCATATATTTT
clone size: -
D gene: -
J gene: TRBJ1-3
V gene: TRBV30

CDR3 protein: CASSLERGNSNQPQHF
CDR3 DNA: TGTGCCAGCAGCTTAGAGCGGGGAAATAGCAATCAGCCCCAGCATTTT
clone size: -
D gene: -
J gene: TRBJ1-5
V gene: TRBV7-2

CDR3 protein: CASSQDLLAGVDTQYF
CDR3 DNA: TGTGCCAGCAGCCAAGACTTGCTAGCGGGAGTAGATACGCAGTATTTT
clone size: -
D gene: TRBD2
J gene: TRBJ2-3
V gene: TRBV14

CDR3 protein: CASRPSRGASFHSNQPQHF
CDR3 DNA: TGTGCCAGCAGACCTTCCAGGGGGGCGAGTTTCCATAGCAATCAGCCCCAGCATTTT
clone size: -
D gene: TRBD1
J gene: TRBJ1-5
V gene: TRBV27

CDR3 protein: CASSPEATNEKLFF
CDR3 DNA: TGTGCCAGCAGCCCCGAGGCAACTAATGAAAAACTGTTTTTT
clone size: -
D gene: -
J gene: TRBJ1-4
V gene: TRBV7-8

CDR3 protein: CASSLFPRSQAVLRNTIYF
CDR3 DNA: TGTGCCAGCAGCTTATTTCCCCGGTCGCAGGCTGTCCTGCGAAACACCATATATTTT
clone size: -
D gene: -
J gene: TRBJ1-3
V gene: TRBV7-9

CDR3 protein: CASSSGRSTDTQYF
CDR3 DNA: TGCGCCAGCAGCTCAGGGAGGTCCACAGATACGCAGTATTTT
clone size: -
D gene: -
J gene: TRBJ2-3
V gene: TRBV5-1

CDR3 protein: CASSEALGTDTQYF
CDR3 DNA: TGTGCCAGCAGTGAAGCGCTTGGCACAGATACGCAGTATTTT
clone size: -
D gene: -
J gene: TRBJ2-3
V gene: TRBV6-1

CDR3 protein: CASSWGGEQYF
CDR3 DNA: TGTGCCAGTAGTTGGGGAGGCGAGCAGTACTTC
clone size: -
D gene: -
J gene: TRBJ2-7
V gene: TRBV19

CDR3 protein: CASSPSRVRNTEAFF
CDR3 DNA: TGTGCCAGCAGCCCCTCGCGGGTCCGAAACACTGAAGCTTTCTTT
clone size: once
D gene: -
J gene: TRBJ1-1
V gene: TRBV7-9

CDR3 protein: CASSQDLSPGYSYEQYF
CDR3 DNA: TGTGCCAGCAGCCAAGATTTGTCCCCAGGGTACTCCTACGAGCAGTACTTC
clone size: -
D gene: -
J gene: TRBJ2-7
V gene: TRBV14

CDR3 protein: CASSQIRSGANVLTF
CDR3 DNA: TGCGCCAGCAGCCAGATCCGCTCTGGGGCCAACGTCCTGACTTTC
clone size: -
D gene: -
J gene: TRBJ2-6
V gene: TRBV4-1

CDR3 protein: CASSPAGVKNIQYF
CDR3 DNA: TGTGCCAGCAGTCCAGCGGGAGTCAAAAACATTCAGTACTTC
clone size: -
D gene: TRBD2
J gene: TRBJ2-4
V gene: TRBV28

CDR3 protein: CASRRPGQELREQYF
CDR3 DNA: TGTGCCAGCCGACGCCCCGGACAGGAACTGCGCGAGCAGTACTTC
clone size: once
D gene: TRBD1
J gene: TRBJ2-7
V gene: TRBV27